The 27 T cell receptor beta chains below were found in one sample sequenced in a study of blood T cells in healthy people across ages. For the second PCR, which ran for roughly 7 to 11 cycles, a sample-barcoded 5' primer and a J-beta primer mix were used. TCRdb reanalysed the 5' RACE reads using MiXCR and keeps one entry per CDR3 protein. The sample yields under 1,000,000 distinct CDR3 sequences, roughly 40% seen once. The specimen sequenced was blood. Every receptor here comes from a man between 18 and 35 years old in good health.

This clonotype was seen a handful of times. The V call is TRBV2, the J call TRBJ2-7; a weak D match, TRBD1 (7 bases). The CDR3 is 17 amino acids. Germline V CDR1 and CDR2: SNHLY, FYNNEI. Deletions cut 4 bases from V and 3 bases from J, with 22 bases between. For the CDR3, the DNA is TGTGCCAGCAGTGGACAGGGAGGTGTGCTTTTGGACTACGAGCAGTACTTC. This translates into CASSGQGGVLLDYEQYF.

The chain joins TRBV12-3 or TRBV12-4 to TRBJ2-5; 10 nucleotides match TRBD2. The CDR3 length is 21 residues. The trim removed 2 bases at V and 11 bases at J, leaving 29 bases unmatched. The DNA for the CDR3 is TGTGCCAGCAGTTTATCTGGGGGCGCTCTATGGAGCGGGGGGGAGAACAATGAGCAGTACTTC. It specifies CASSLSGGALWSGGENNEQYF.

The CDR3 loop reads CASSLAPASGLKEQYF. DNA for the CDR3: TGTGCCAGCAGCTTAGCGCCGGCTAGCGGGTTGAAAGAGCAGTACTTC. V is TRBV7-2 and J is TRBJ2-5; TRBD2 matches 8 bases. Unmatched junction bases numbered 14, after V lost 0 bases and J lost 11 bases. The CDR3 is made up of 16 amino acids. Per germline, CDR1 SGHTA and CDR2 FQGNSA.

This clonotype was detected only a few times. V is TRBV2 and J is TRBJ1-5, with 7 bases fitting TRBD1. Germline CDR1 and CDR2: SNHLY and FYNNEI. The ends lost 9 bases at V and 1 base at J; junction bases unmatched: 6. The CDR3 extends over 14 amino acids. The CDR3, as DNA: TGTGCCAGTCAGGGGGTGTTGAGCAATCAGCCCCAGCATTTT. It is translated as CASQGVLSNQPQHF.

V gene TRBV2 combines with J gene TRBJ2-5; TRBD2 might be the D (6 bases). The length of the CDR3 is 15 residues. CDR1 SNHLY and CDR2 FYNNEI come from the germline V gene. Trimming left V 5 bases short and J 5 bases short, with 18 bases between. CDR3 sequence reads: CASSYRQGGGETQYF. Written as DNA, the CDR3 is TGTGCCAGCAGTTACCGGCAGGGAGGTGGGGAGACCCAGTACTTC.

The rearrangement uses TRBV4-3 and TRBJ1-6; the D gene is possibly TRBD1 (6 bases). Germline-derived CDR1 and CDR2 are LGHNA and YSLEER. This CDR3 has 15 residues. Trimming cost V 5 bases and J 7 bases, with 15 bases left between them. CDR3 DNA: TGCGCCAGCAGCACCGGCAGGGGATCGAATTCACCCCTCCACTTT. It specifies CASSTGRGSNSPLHF.

The CDR3 reads CSVESPVGTYEQYF. The DNA for the CDR3 is TGCAGCGTTGAATCCCCCGTCGGAACCTACGAGCAGTACTTC. V usage is TRBV29-1 and J usage is TRBJ2-7; no clear D gene. This CDR3 contains 14 residues. Deletions cut 2 bases from V and 2 bases from J, with 13 bases between. Germline V CDR1 and CDR2: SQVTM, ANQGSEA.

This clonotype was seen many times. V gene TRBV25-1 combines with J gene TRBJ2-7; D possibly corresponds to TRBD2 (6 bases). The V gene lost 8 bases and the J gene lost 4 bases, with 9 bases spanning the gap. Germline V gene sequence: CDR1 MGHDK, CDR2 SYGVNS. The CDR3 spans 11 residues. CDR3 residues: CASSGGYEQYF. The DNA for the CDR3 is TGTGCCAGCTCCGGGGGATACGAGCAGTACTTC.

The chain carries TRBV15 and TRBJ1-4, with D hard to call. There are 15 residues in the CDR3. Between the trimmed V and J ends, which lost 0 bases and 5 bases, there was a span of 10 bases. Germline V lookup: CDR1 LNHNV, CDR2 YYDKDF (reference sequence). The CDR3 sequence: CATSREDAQNEKLFF. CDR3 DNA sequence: TGTGCCACCAGCAGAGAAGACGCTCAGAATGAAAAACTGTTTTTT.

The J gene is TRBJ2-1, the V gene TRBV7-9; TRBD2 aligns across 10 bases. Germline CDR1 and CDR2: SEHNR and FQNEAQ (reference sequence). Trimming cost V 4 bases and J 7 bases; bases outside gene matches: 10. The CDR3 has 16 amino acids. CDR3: CASSSLAGGSRNEQFF. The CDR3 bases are TGTGCCAGCAGCTCGTTAGCGGGGGGATCAAGGAATGAGCAGTTCTTC.

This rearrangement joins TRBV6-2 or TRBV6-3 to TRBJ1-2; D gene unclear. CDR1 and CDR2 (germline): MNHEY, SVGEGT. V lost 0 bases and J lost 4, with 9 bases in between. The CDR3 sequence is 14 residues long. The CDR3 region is CASSYSPDLYGYTF. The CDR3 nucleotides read TGTGCCAGCAGTTACTCGCCCGACCTCTATGGCTACACCTTC.

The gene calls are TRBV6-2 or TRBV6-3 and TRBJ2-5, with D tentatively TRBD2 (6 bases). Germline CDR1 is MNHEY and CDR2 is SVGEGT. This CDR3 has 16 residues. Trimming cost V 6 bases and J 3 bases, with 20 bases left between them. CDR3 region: CASSPLGGWKKETQYF. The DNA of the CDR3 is TGTGCCAGCAGCCCCCTGGGGGGATGGAAGAAAGAGACCCAGTACTTC.

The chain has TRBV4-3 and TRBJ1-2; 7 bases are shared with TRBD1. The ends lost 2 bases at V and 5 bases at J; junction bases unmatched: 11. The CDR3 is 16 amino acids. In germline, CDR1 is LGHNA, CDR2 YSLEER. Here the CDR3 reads CASSQRVGQAGYGYTF. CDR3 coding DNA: TGCGCCAGCAGCCAAAGAGTTGGACAGGCGGGATATGGCTACACCTTC.

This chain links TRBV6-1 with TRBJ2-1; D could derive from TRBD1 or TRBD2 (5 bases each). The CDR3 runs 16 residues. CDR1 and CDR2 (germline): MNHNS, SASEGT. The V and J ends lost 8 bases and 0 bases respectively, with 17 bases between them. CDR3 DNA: TGTGCCAGCGGGACGGAGGACTTGCTCTCCTACAATGAGCAGTTCTTC. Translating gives CASGTEDLLSYNEQFF.

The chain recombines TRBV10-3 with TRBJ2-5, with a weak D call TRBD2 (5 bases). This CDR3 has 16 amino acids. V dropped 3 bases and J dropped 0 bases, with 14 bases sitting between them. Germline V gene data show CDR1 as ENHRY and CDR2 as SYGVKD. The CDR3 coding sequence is TGTGCCATCAGTGAAGGGAGTGGGGTTAACCAAGAGACCCAGTACTTC. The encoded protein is CAISEGSGVNQETQYF.

DNA of the CDR3: TGTGCCAGCTGCAGTAGCCGGGGACACCGGGACGAGCAGTACTTC. This translates into CASCSSRGHRDEQYF. This sequence joins TRBV27 and TRBJ2-7; maybe TRBD1 (6 bases). From germline, CDR1 is MNHEY and CDR2 SMNVEV (reference sequence). CDR3 length: 15 residues. V lost 8 bases and J lost 5, with 22 bases in between.

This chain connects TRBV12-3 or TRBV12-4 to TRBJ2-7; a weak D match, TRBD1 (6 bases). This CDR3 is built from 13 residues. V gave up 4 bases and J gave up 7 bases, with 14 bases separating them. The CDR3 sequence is CASSSPQGSEQYF. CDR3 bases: TGTGCCAGCAGTTCCCCACAGGGAAGTGAGCAGTACTTC.

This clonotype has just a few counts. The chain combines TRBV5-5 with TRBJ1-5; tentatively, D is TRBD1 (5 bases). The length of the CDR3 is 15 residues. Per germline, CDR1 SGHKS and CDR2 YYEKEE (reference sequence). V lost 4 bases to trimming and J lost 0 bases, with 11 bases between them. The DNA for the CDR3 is TGTGCCAGCAGCCAAGGGGTCTATAGCAATCAGCCCCAGCATTTT. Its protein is CASSQGVYSNQPQHF. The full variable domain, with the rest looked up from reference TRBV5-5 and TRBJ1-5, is DAGVTQSPTHLIKTRGQQVTLRCSPISGHKSVSWYQQVLGQGPQFIFQYYEKEERGRGNFPDRFSARQFPNYSSELNVNALLLGDSALYLCASSQGVYSNQPQHFGDGTRLSIL.

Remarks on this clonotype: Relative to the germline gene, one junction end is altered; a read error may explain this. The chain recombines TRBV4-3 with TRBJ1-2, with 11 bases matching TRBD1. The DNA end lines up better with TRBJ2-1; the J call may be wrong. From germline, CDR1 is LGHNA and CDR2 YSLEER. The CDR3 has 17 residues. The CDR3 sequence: CASSQVFGQGAKNGQFF. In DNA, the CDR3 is TGCGCCAGCAGCCAAGTTTTCGGACAGGGGGCTAAGAATGGGCAGTTCTTC.

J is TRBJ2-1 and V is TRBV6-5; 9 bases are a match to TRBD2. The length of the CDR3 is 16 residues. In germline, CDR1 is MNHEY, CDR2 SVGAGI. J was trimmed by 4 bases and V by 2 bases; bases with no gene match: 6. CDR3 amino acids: CASSYDGAGGYNEQFF. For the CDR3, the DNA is TGTGCCAGCAGTTACGACGGCGCGGGGGGGTACAATGAGCAGTTCTTC.

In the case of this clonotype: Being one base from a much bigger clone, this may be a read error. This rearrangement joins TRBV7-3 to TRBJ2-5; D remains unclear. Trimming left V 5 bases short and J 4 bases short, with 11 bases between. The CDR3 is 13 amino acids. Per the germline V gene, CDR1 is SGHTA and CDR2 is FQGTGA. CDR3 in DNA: TGTGCCAGCAGCGCCCAGATACGAGAGACCCAGTACTTC. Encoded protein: CASSAQIRETQYF.

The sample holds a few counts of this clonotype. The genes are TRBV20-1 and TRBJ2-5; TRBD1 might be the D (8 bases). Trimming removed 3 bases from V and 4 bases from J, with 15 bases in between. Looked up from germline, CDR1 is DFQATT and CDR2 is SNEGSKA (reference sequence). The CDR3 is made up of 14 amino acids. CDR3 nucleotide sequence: TGCAGTGCTAGGGCACAGGGGGGGCCAGAGACCCAGTACTTC. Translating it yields CSARAQGGPETQYF.

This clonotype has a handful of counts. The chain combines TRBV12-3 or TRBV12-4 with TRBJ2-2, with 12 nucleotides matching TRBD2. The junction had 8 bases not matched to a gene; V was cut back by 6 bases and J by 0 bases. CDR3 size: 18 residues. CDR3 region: CASSPSASGGANTGELFF. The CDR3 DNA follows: TGTGCCAGCAGCCCTTCAGCTAGCGGGGGGGCGAACACCGGGGAGCTGTTTTTT.

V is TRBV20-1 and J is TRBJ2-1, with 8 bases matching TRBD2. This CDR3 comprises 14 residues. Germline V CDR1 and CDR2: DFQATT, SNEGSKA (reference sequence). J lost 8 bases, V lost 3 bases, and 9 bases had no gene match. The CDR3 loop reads CSASSQSGGDEQFF. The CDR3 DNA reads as TGCAGTGCTAGTTCCCAATCGGGGGGGGATGAGCAGTTCTTC.

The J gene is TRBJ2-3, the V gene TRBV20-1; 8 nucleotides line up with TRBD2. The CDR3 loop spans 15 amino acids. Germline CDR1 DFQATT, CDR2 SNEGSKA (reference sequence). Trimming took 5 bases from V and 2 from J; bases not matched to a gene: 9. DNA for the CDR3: TGCAGTGCTTTTTCCGGGACTAGTTACACAGATACGCAGTATTTT. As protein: CSAFSGTSYTDTQYF.

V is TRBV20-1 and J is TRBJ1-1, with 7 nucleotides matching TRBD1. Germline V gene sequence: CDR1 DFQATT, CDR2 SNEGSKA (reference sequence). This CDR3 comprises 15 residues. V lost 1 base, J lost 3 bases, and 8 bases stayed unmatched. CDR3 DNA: TGCAGTGCTAGAGGGGGCAGGGGGGGACACACTGAAGCTTTCTTT. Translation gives CSARGGRGGHTEAFF.

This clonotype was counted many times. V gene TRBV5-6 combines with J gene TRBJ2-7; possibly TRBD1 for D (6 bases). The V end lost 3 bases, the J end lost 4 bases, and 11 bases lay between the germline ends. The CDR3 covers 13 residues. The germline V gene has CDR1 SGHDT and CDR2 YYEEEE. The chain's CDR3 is CASSSTGRYEQYF. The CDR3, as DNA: TGTGCCAGCAGCTCTACAGGGAGATACGAGCAGTACTTC.